This T cell receptor (beta chain) was identified during a study of vaccination effects on CD4 cells after COVID-19. Study details: Every participant took two doses of the BNT162b2 or mRNA-1273 vaccine. Notes on the study in general: Infection- and vaccine-induced clones contracted markedly late after vaccination.

Some clones are missing from TCRdb's copy, which holds only in-frame ones; the method was immunoSEQ multiplex PCR. The sample has around 50,000 clones; around 67% are singletons. Cells that had been cultured for 10 days were the source of isolated CD4+ T cells. On day 3 and again on day 7, half the medium was replaced with IL-2 medium. CDR1 and CDR2 from the germline V gene are SGDLS and YYNGEE. V gave up 0 bases and J gave up 2 bases; unmatched junction bases: 12. The length of the CDR3 is 18 residues. The table lists this clone with a count of one. Antigen specificity is unknown. Source: CD4+ T cells from PBMCs cultured without peptide, taken before COVID-19 vaccination. The receptor was derived from a human donor who received a COVID-19 vaccine. The chain links TRBV9 to TRBJ2-5; 8 bases are shared with TRBD2. The CDR3 sequence is CASSVAVPRGGFQETQYF. CDR3 DNA sequence: TGTGCCAGCAGCGTAGCCGTACCTCGGGGGGGCTTTCAAGAGACCCAGTACTTC. The whole variable domain, remainder taken from reference TRBV9 and TRBJ2-5, is DSGVTQTPKHLITATGQRVTLRCSPRSGDLSVYWYQQSLDQGLQFLIQYYNGEERAKGNILERFSAQQFPDLHSELNLSSLELGDSALYFCASSVAVPRGGFQETQYFGPGTRLLVL.